This record concerns one T cell receptor beta chain sequence. As yet, its antigen is unknown. The data stem from a study of T cell responses to AZD1222 COVID-19 vaccine. General study results and limits: Possibly, clonal diversity was underestimated; donors were largely white British and included more females. The study found Spike-specific TCR breadth and depth rose after two AZD1222 doses. Close to half of all spike-specific TCRs reportedly target regions of the variants that are unmutated.

TCRdb keeps only in-frame clones here, not all; method: immunoSEQ multiplex PCR. The table records tens of thousands of clones, about 90% of them present only once. The sequence was obtained from an adult in good health. Sequenced here: peripheral blood, sampled on day 0 of AZD1222 vaccination.

The CDR3, as DNA: TGTGCCAGCAGCTTACGAGGGAACAATTCACCCCTCCACTTT. As protein: CASSLRGNNSPLHF. This chain connects TRBV11-1 to TRBJ1-6, with D unclear. The CDR3 has 14 amino acids. The germline gives CDR1 SGHAT, CDR2 FQDESV (reference sequence). The V and J ends lost 2 bases and 7 bases respectively, with 9 bases between them.